This passage covers 21 T cell receptor beta chains from one sample sequenced in a study of shared clonotypes between healthy human individuals. Profiled with immunoSEQ multiplex PCR; TCRdb holds only in-frame clones, not every one. The sample has 600,000 to 800,000 clones; approximately 77% are singletons. The specimen sequenced was memory CD4+ T cells sorted from blood. Subset denoted: CD45RA-negative fraction. The source is a young woman in good health.

The chain has TRBV6-6 and TRBJ1-5; D not certain. Germline lookup yields CDR1 MNHNY and CDR2 SVGAGI (reference sequence). CDR3 length equals 16 residues. V was trimmed by 7 bases and J by 6 bases, leaving 22 bases between them. CDR3 residues: CASTQRVGSGGQPQHF. In DNA form, the CDR3 reads TGTGCCAGCACCCAGAGGGTGGGTTCTGGCGGTCAGCCCCAGCATTTT.

This clone was counted a few times. The genes are TRBV6-6 and TRBJ2-3; D may be TRBD2 (6 bases). Deletions cut 2 bases from V and 0 bases from J, with 12 bases between. This CDR3 contains 16 residues. CDR1 and CDR2 (germline): MNHNY, SVGAGI (reference sequence). The CDR3 here is CASSYPSSASTDTQYF. The CDR3 nucleotides are TGTGCCAGCAGTTACCCCTCTAGCGCCAGCACAGATACGCAGTATTTT.

The chain has TRBV5-4 and TRBJ2-1, with 7 nucleotides matching TRBD2. CDR1 is SGHNT, CDR2 YYREEE, per germline (reference sequence). V was pared by 4 bases and J by 4 bases, with 11 bases of the junction left unmatched. The CDR3 covers 16 residues. The chain's CDR3 is CASSRGGRGLYNEQFF. Written as DNA, the CDR3 is TGTGCCAGCAGCCGGGGTGGGCGGGGACTATACAATGAGCAGTTCTTC.

The rearrangement joins TRBV5-1 to TRBJ2-3; D assignment may be TRBD1 or TRBD2 (5 bases each). Germline V gives CDR1 SGHRS, CDR2 YFSETQ. The V end lost 0 bases, the J end lost 7 bases, and 9 bases lay between the germline ends. This CDR3 comprises 13 residues. CDR3: CASSLGGSNTQYF. CDR3 DNA sequence: TGCGCCAGCAGCTTGGGGGGGTCTAATACGCAGTATTTT.

The genes are TRBV18 and TRBJ1-1, with D perhaps TRBD1 (6 bases). The CDR3 runs to 14 residues. Germline lookup yields CDR1 KGHSH and CDR2 LQKENI. Trimming took 9 bases from V and 2 from J, leaving 16 bases between them. CDR3: CASSPSGANTEAFF. CDR3 nucleotides: TGTGCCAGTTCTCCGTCGGGGGCTAACACTGAAGCTTTCTTT.

The gene calls are TRBV25-1 and TRBJ2-1; TRBD1 matches at 7 bases. This CDR3 spans 9 amino acids. The germline V gene has CDR1 MGHDK and CDR2 SYGVNS. V gave up 9 bases and J gave up 14 bases; unmatched junction bases: 4. This chain's CDR3 is CARGTDEFF. The DNA of the CDR3 is TGTGCCAGAGGGACAGACGAGTTCTTC.

A remark on this clone: With a much larger clone just one base away, this may be a read error. The chain uses TRBV19 and TRBJ2-1; D gene uncertain. This CDR3 spans 12 amino acids. Trimming pared 6 bases from V and 7 bases from J, leaving 10 bases between. Looked up from germline, CDR1 is LNHDA and CDR2 is SQIVND (reference sequence). In DNA form, the CDR3 reads TGTGCCAGTAGAGCCTACTGGAATGAGCAGTTCTTC. It translates to CASRAYWNEQFF.

Remarks on this clone: A much larger clone sits a single nucleotide away, making a read error possible. The J gene is TRBJ2-5, the V gene TRBV5-8, with D unclear. This CDR3 has 11 residues. The ends were cut back, 0 bases at V and 5 bases at J, with 2 bases in the middle. Germline CDR1 is SGHTS and CDR2 is YDEGEE. The CDR3 sequence: CASSLEETQYF. The CDR3 DNA reads TGTGCCAGCAGCTTGGAGGAGACCCAGTACTTC.

This chain links TRBV11-2 with TRBJ2-1; 8 nucleotides align to TRBD2. CDR1 is SGHAT, CDR2 FQNNGV, per germline. J was trimmed by 4 bases and V by 5 bases; bases with no gene match: 10. The CDR3 is 16 amino acids. In nucleotides, the CDR3 is TGTGCCAGCAGCGTACAATTAGCGGGATTATACAATGAGCAGTTCTTC. It yields the protein CASSVQLAGLYNEQFF.

This chain uses TRBV10-3 with TRBJ1-4, with D perhaps TRBD1 (6 bases). The CDR3 consists of 13 residues. Germline CDR1 is ENHRY and CDR2 is SYGVKD. Trimming cost V 6 bases and J 7 bases, with 12 bases left between them. The CDR3 is CAISKTGSEKLFF. The DNA for the CDR3 is TGTGCCATCAGCAAAACAGGGAGTGAAAAACTGTTTTTT.

The chain has TRBV5-1 and TRBJ2-7, with 8 bases aligning to TRBD2. The germline CDR1 and CDR2 sequences are SGHRS and YFSETQ. CDR3 length: 15 residues. The trim removed 2 bases at V and 0 bases at J, leaving 4 bases unmatched. CDR3 bases: TGCGCCAGCAGCTTACAACTAGCGGCCTCCTACGAGCAGTACTTC. As protein: CASSLQLAASYEQYF.

The V call is TRBV5-1, the J call TRBJ2-5; D might be TRBD1 or TRBD2, each matching 5 bases. Trimming left V 2 bases short and J 5 bases short, with 10 bases between. This CDR3 contains 13 residues. Germline V CDR1 and CDR2: SGHRS, YFSETQ. This chain's CDR3 is CASSFEGTETQYF. CDR3 DNA sequence: TGCGCCAGCAGCTTTGAGGGGACGGAGACCCAGTACTTC.

J is TRBJ1-4 and V is TRBV25-1; 11 bases fit TRBD1. J gave up 8 bases and V 4 bases, and 9 bases lay outside the gene matches. CDR1 is MGHDK and CDR2 is SYGVNS in the germline V gene. The CDR3 has 16 residues. The CDR3 DNA reads TGTGCCAGCAGTGGACTCCGGGACAGGGGGGGGGAAAAACTGTTTTTT. Translating gives CASSGLRDRGGEKLFF.

This clone was detected only a few times. The J gene is TRBJ1-1, the V gene TRBV28; D uncertain. This CDR3 has 11 amino acids. Germline values: CDR1 MDHEN, CDR2 SYDVKM. The V end was cut by 8 bases, the J end by 3 bases, with 7 bases between. CDR3 in amino acids: CASLRYTEAFF. CDR3 nucleotides: TGTGCCAGCCTGAGGTACACTGAAGCTTTCTTT.

The rearrangement joins TRBV30 to TRBJ1-1; D perhaps matches TRBD1 (5 bases). The CDR3 runs to 13 residues. V lost 0 bases to trimming and J lost 11 bases, with 16 bases between them. Germline V gives CDR1 GTSNPN, CDR2 SVGIG (reference sequence). Here the CDR3 DNA reads TGTGCCTGGAGTGTACCTCCACAGGAGAGGGCTTTCTTT. It encodes CAWSVPPQERAFF.

The chain joins TRBV29-1 to TRBJ1-2; 11 nucleotides match TRBD1. CDR3 length equals 17 residues. Germline V gene data show CDR1 as SQVTM and CDR2 as ANQGSEA. V trimming: 1 base; J trimming: 8 bases; junction bases outside the gene matches: 15. DNA for the CDR3: TGCAGCGTTGAAGGGCGGACAGGGGGCGCGAGGGTGGGAGGCTACACCTTC. It specifies CSVEGRTGGARVGGYTF.

The chain links TRBV5-1 to TRBJ1-1, with D unresolved. Looked up from germline, CDR1 is SGHRS and CDR2 is YFSETQ. The CDR3 contains 16 residues. V lost 1 base to trimming and J lost 2 bases, with 15 bases between them. CDR3: CASSLSIGTSNTEAFF. CDR3 nucleotide sequence: TGCGCCAGCAGCTTGTCTATCGGCACATCAAACACTGAAGCTTTCTTT. Supplemented by reference TRBV5-1 and TRBJ1-1, the full variable domain reads KAGVTQTPRYLIKTRGQQVTLSCSPISGHRSVSWYQQTPGQGLQFLFEYFSETQRNKGNFPGRFSGRQFSNSRSEMNVSTLELGDSALYLCASSLSIGTSNTEAFFGQGTRLTVV.

The V call is TRBV9, the J call TRBJ2-1; possible D gene TRBD2, 6 bases. V lost 0 bases and J lost 5, with 15 bases in between. Germline V gives CDR1 SGDLS, CDR2 YYNGEE. This CDR3 region has 16 residues. CDR3 sequence (DNA): TGTGCCAGCAGCGTAGTGAGCGGGCCCACCAACAATGAGCAGTTCTTC. Translated: CASSVVSGPTNNEQFF.

CDR3 protein: CASSEGTSGRRETQYF. Here the CDR3 DNA reads TGCGCCAGCAGTGAGGGGACTAGCGGGAGACGGGAGACCCAGTACTTC. This chain connects TRBV10-2 to TRBJ2-5, with TRBD2 matching over 14 bases. In germline, CDR1 is WSHSY, CDR2 SAAADI. CDR3 size: 16 residues. J was trimmed by 5 bases and V by 2 bases; bases with no gene match: 4.

With regard to this clone: A read error is the likely source, as a far larger clone sits one nucleotide away. Other DNA sequences in the same sample also yield this CDR3. This sequence joins TRBV6-1 and TRBJ1-1; no clear D gene. The CDR3 has 13 amino acids. The V end lost 3 bases, the J end lost 1 base, and 6 bases lay between the germline ends. The germline V gene encodes CDR1 MNHNS and CDR2 SASEGT. The CDR3 spells CASSDRENTEAFF. The CDR3 nucleotides read TGTGCCAGCAGTGACCGGGAGAACACTGAAGCTTTCTTT.

This clone was seen ten or more times. The rearrangement joins TRBV7-2 to TRBJ2-1, with D uncertain. The CDR3 runs 13 residues. Trimming took 8 bases from V and 4 from J, leaving 12 bases between them. Germline V CDR1 and CDR2: SGHTA, FQGNSA. Here the CDR3 reads CASFPATYNEQFF. In DNA form, the CDR3 reads TGTGCCAGCTTCCCGGCTACTTACAATGAGCAGTTCTTC.